One and the same sample provided the 11 T cell receptor beta chains below, sequenced in a study of post-analysis software for immune sequencing data. Regarding the study as a whole: A few TRBV segments, TRBV5-6, TRBV5-1 and TRBV20-1 among them, were found more frequent in patients than controls.

No antigen has been assigned to these receptors. Tagging with unique molecular identifiers was a feature of the TCR beta cDNA libraries. TCRdb used MiXCR to reprocess the PCR reads, holding one entry per CDR3 protein. In the table there are fewer than 850,000 distinct CDR3 sequences, just over 45% of which are singletons. Sequencing was carried out using blood. The source of these receptors is a girl aged 5-17 years with multiple sclerosis.

Notes on this clonotype: A much more abundant neighbour one base away suggests this may be a read error. The gene calls are TRBV6-5 and TRBJ2-7; TRBD1 agrees at 10 bases. Germline CDR1 and CDR2: MNHEY and SVGAGI. V dropped 8 bases and J dropped 0; count of bases not matched to a gene: 4. The CDR3 is made up of 14 amino acids. DNA for the CDR3: TGTGCCAGCCGTAGGACAGGGGGCTCCTACGAGCAGTACTTC. Protein: CASRRTGGSYEQYF.

J is TRBJ2-5 and V is TRBV7-9, with D tentatively TRBD2 (6 bases). The length of the CDR3 is 16 residues. Trimming stripped 5 bases from V and 2 bases from J, with 18 bases between. Germline CDR1 SEHNR, CDR2 FQNEAQ (reference sequence). DNA for the CDR3: TGTGCCAGCAGCCGAGCGGCCAGCGGGCTTCAAGAGACCCAGTACTTC. Its translation: CASSRAASGLQETQYF.

This chain connects TRBV3-1 to TRBJ2-1, with 7 bases identical to TRBD2. Per the germline V gene, CDR1 is LGHDT and CDR2 is YNNKEL (reference sequence). The V segment lost 7 bases and the J segment 3 bases; nucleotides outside the gene matches: 6. CDR3 length: 14 residues. The CDR3 sequence is CASTQSGNYNEQFF. The CDR3, as DNA: TGTGCCAGCACCCAGAGCGGGAACTACAATGAGCAGTTCTTC.

The V gene is TRBV7-2, the J gene TRBJ1-6; possibly TRBD1 for D (6 bases). V lost 4 bases to trimming and J lost 8 bases, with 9 bases between them. From germline, CDR1 is SGHTA and CDR2 FQGNSA. The CDR3 length is 13 residues. The CDR3 DNA is TGTGCCAGCAGCTGGAACAGGGATTCACCCCTCCACTTT. This translates into CASSWNRDSPLHF.

This clonotype was counted between two and nine times. The gene calls are TRBV3-1 and TRBJ1-2; D perhaps matches TRBD1 (6 bases). CDR3 length: 15 amino acids. V lost 1 base and J 8 bases, leaving 17 bases between the germline ends. Germline assignment: CDR1 LGHDT and CDR2 YNNKEL (reference sequence). Here the CDR3 reads CASSQVGGALKGYTF. CDR3 DNA sequence: TGTGCCAGCAGCCAAGTAGGGGGGGCCTTGAAGGGCTACACCTTC.

The gene calls are TRBV20-1 and TRBJ2-1; D unresolved. The CDR3 is made up of 14 amino acids. Deletions cut 0 bases from V and 4 bases from J, with 10 bases between. CDR1 is DFQATT, CDR2 SNEGSKA, per germline (reference sequence). CDR3 residues: CSARDEPVYNEQFF. CDR3 nucleotide sequence: TGCAGTGCTAGAGATGAACCCGTTTACAATGAGCAGTTCTTC.

This clonotype was seen many times. The chain links TRBV5-1 to TRBJ1-1, with 7 bases fitting TRBD1. V was clipped by 4 bases and J by 2 bases; unmatched bases: 5. Germline V gene data show CDR1 as SGHRS and CDR2 as YFSETQ. The CDR3 spans 14 residues. In nucleotides, the CDR3 is TGCGCCAGCAGCACCGGGACAGCCAACACTGAAGCTTTCTTT. Translation gives CASSTGTANTEAFF.

The table lists this clonotype with a few counts. The chain links TRBV12-3 or TRBV12-4 to TRBJ1-4; D remains unclear. V was clipped by 8 bases and J by 4 bases, with 8 bases between them. This CDR3 comprises 12 residues. The CDR3 region is CASVDDNEKLFF. CDR3 nucleotide sequence: TGTGCCAGCGTGGATGATAATGAAAAACTGTTTTTT.

The sample holds a few counts of this clonotype. The chain employs TRBV10-3 and TRBJ2-7; 8 nucleotides line up with TRBD1. The CDR3 totals 14 residues. V shed 10 bases and J 2 bases; nucleotides not matched to a gene: 10. The V gene's germline CDR1 is ENHRY and CDR2 SYGVKD. This CDR3 is CATTGQEHPYEQYF. CDR3 DNA sequence: TGTGCCACCACGGGACAGGAACATCCCTACGAGCAGTACTTC.

This clonotype was picked up a small number of times. V is TRBV3-1 and J is TRBJ2-7; 10 nucleotides agree with TRBD2. The CDR3 has 16 amino acids. CDR1 and CDR2 (germline): LGHDT, YNNKEL (reference sequence). Trimming removed 1 base from V and 4 bases from J; junction bases left unmatched: 7. The CDR3 nucleotides read TGTGCCAGCAGCCAAGCCGTCCTAGCGGGAGTGTACGAGCAGTACTTC. Residues: CASSQAVLAGVYEQYF.

This clonotype was counted between two and nine times. As DNA, the CDR3 is TGTGCCAGCAGCCAAAGTCTGAAGGCGATCCTCCACTTT. Translating it yields CASSQSLKAILHF. The chain uses TRBV3-1 and TRBJ1-6; D is uncertain. Germline CDR1 and CDR2: LGHDT and YNNKEL (reference sequence). The CDR3 runs to 13 residues. Trimming stripped 2 bases from V and 15 bases from J, with 14 bases between.